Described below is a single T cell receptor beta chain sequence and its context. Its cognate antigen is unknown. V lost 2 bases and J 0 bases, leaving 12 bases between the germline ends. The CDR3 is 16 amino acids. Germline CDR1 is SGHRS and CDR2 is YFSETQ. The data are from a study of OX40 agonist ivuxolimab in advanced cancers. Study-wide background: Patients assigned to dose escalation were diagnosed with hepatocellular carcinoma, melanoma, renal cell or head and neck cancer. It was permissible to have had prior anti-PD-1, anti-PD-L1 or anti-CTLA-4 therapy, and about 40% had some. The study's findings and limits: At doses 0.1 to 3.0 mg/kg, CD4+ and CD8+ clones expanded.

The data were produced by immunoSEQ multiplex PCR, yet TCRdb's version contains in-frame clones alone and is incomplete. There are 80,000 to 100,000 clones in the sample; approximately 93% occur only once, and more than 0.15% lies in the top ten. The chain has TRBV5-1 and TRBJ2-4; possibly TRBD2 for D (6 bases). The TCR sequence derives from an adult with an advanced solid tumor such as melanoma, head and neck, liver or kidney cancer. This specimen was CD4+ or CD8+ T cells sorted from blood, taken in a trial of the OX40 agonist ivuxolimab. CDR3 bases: TGCGCCAGCAGCTTCCGGTTGGGACTAGCCAAAAACATTCAGTACTTC. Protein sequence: CASSFRLGLAKNIQYF.